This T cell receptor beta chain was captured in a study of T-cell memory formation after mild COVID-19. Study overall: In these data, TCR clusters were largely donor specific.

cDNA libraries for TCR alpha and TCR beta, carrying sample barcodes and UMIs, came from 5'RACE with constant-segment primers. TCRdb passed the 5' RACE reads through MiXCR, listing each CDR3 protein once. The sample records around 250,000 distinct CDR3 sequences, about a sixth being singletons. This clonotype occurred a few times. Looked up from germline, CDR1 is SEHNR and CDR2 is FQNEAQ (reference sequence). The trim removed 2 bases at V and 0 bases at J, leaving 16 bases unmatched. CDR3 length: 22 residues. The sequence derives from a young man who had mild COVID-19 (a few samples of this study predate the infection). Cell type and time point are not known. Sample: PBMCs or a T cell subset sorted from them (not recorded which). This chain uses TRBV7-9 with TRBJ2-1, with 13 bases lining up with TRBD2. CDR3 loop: CASSLRPPGRWTSGGSYNEQFF. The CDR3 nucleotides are TGTGCCAGCAGCTTACGCCCTCCCGGCAGGTGGACTAGCGGGGGCTCCTACAATGAGCAGTTCTTC.